Each of the 9 T cell receptor beta chains below was sequenced from the same sample in a study of T cell changes during pregnancy in multiple sclerosis. Clones were read by immunoSEQ multiplex PCR, and TCRdb kept only the in-frame ones, dropping some. The top ten hold approximately 0.35% of the sample, which has about 59,000 clones, 93% seen once. Source: CD4+ T cells from peripheral blood mononuclear cells, taken before pregnancy. The receptors here all came from a female donor with multiple sclerosis, enrolled in a pregnancy study.

The CDR3 coding sequence is TGTGCCAGCACTCCGGGACAGACGGGCACCGGGGAGCTGTTTTTT. It codes for CASTPGQTGTGELFF. This chain links TRBV7-9 with TRBJ2-2; 7 nucleotides match TRBD1. Germline CDR1 is SEHNR and CDR2 is FQNEAQ (reference sequence). The ends lost 7 bases at V and 4 bases at J; junction bases unmatched: 9. The CDR3 is 15 residues long.

The rearrangement joins TRBV11-2 to TRBJ2-5; TRBD2 agrees at 14 bases. The CDR3 sequence is 18 residues long. V shed 5 bases and J 5 bases; nucleotides not matched to a gene: 13. Germline loops: CDR1 SGHAT, CDR2 FQNNGV. The CDR3 sequence is CASSVLGTSGRLGETQYF. CDR3 DNA sequence: TGTGCCAGCAGCGTTCTAGGGACTAGCGGGAGATTGGGGGAGACCCAGTACTTC. Full variable domain (missing parts from reference TRBV11-2 and TRBJ2-5): EAGVAQSPRYKIIEKRQSVAFWCNPISGHATLYWYQQILGQGPKLLIQFQNNGVVDDSQLPKDRFSAERLKGVDSTLKIQPAKLEDSAVYLCASSVLGTSGRLGETQYFGPGTRLLVL.

The chain uses TRBV5-1 and TRBJ2-7; D is unresolved. Germline-derived CDR1 and CDR2 are SGHRS and YFSETQ. Trimming took off 1 base at V and 2 bases at J, with 10 bases between the two ends. The CDR3 runs 14 residues. DNA of the CDR3: TGCGCCAGCAGCTTGTCAGGTGTACCCTACGAGCAGTACTTC. It yields the protein CASSLSGVPYEQYF.

J is TRBJ2-1 and V is TRBV7-2; D is ambiguous. The CDR3 totals 13 residues. Germline V gene sequence: CDR1 SGHTA, CDR2 FQGNSA. Trimming removed 3 bases from V and 8 bases from J, with 11 bases in between. CDR3 loop: CASSLGLGDEQFF. CDR3 bases: TGTGCCAGCAGCTTGGGCCTGGGTGATGAGCAGTTCTTC.

The chain recombines TRBV7-9 with TRBJ2-2; a possible D gene is TRBD2 (6 bases). The CDR3 covers 15 residues. V was shortened by 1 base and J by 2 bases, with 8 bases between the two germline ends. Germline V gives CDR1 SEHNR, CDR2 FQNEAQ (reference sequence). CDR3 region: CASSLGRANTGELFF. CDR3 DNA sequence: TGTGCCAGCAGCTTAGGGAGGGCCAACACCGGGGAGCTGTTTTTT.

This clone was seen a single time. V usage is TRBV7-2 and J usage is TRBJ2-7; TRBD1 might be the D (6 bases). Looked up from germline, CDR1 is SGHTA and CDR2 is FQGNSA. V lost 3 bases and J 0 bases, leaving 9 bases between the germline ends. The CDR3 loop spans 14 amino acids. This CDR3 reads CASSLTGGSYEQYF. Here the CDR3 DNA reads TGTGCCAGCAGCTTGACAGGAGGCTCCTACGAGCAGTACTTC.

The J gene is TRBJ2-1, the V gene TRBV7-2, with TRBD1 identical over 8 bases. Germline values: CDR1 SGHTA, CDR2 FQGNSA. The ends lost 3 bases at V and 13 bases at J; junction bases unmatched: 11. This CDR3 is 14 amino acids long. The CDR3 sequence: CASSFGTGIFQQFF. The DNA of the CDR3 is TGTGCCAGCAGCTTCGGGACAGGCATTTTTCAACAGTTCTTC.

The chain carries TRBV5-1 and TRBJ1-3; 7 nucleotides agree with TRBD1. Looked up from germline, CDR1 is SGHRS and CDR2 is YFSETQ. The CDR3 spans 15 residues. Trimming at V came to 4 bases and at J to 4 bases, leaving 8 bases not matched to a gene. The CDR3 DNA is TGCGCCAGCAGCCCGCACACAGGGGTCGGAAACACCATATATTTT. Amino acids: CASSPHTGVGNTIYF.

CDR3 bases: TGTGCCACCAGCCGAGGGCAGGTATCCACCGGGGAGCTGTTTTTT. Its protein product is CATSRGQVSTGELFF. This chain links TRBV15 with TRBJ2-2, with TRBD2 as a possible D gene (5 bases). This CDR3 spans 15 amino acids. V dropped 5 bases and J dropped 4 bases, with 14 bases sitting between them. Germline-derived CDR1 and CDR2 are LNHNV and YYDKDF (reference sequence).